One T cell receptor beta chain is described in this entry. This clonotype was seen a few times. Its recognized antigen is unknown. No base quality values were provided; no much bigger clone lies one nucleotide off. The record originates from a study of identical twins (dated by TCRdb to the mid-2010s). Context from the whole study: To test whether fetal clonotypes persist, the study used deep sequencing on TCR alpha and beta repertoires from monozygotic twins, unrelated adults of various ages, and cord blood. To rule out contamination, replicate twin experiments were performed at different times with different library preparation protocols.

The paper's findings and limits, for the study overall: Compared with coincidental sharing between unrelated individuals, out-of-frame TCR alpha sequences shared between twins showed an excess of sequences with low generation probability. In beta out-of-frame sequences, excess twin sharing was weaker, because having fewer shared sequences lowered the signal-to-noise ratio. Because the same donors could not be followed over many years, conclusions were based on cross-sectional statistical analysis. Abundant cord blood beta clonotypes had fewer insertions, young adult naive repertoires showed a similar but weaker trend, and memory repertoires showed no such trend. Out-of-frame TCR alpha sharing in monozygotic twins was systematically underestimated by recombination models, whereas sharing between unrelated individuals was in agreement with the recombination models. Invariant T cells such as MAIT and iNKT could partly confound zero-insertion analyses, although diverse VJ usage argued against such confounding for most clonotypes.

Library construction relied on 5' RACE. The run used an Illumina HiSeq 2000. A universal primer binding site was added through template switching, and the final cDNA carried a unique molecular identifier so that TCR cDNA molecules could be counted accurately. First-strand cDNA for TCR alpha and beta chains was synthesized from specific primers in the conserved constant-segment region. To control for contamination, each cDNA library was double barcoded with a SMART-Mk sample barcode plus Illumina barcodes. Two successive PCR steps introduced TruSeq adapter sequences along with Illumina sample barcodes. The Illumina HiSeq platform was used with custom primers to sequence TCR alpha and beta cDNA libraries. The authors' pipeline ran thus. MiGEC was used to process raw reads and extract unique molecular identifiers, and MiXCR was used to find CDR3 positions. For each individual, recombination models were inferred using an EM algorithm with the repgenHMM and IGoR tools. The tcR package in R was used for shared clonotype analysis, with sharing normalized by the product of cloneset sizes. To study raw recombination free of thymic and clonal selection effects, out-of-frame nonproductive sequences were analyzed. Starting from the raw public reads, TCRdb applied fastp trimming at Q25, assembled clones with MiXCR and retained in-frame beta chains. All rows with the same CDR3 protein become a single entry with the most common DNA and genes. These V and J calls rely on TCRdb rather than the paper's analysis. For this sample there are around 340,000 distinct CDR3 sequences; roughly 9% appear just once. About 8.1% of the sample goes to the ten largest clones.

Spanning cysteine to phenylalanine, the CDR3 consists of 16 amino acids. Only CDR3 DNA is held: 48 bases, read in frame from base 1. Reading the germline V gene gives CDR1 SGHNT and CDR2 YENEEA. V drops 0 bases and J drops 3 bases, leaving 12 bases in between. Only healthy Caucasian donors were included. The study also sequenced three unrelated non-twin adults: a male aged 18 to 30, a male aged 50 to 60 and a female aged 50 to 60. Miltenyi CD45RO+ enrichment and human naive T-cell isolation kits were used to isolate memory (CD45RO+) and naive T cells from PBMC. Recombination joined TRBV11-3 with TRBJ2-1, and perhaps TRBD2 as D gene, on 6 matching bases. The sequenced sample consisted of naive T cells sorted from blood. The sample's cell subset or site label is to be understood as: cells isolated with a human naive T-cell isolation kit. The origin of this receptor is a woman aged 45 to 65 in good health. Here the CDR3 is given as CASSLDLGSGYNEQFF. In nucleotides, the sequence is TGTGCCAGCAGCTTAGATCTGGGTAGCGGCTACAATGAGCAGTTCTTC.